These T cell receptor beta chains were read from a single sample in a study of blood T cell repertoires in COVID-19. TCRdb's copy holds only in-frame clones and misses some; the assay was immunoSEQ multiplex PCR. Seen here are approximately 180,000 clones, about 85% observed once, and the top ten hold more than 5%. Material: PBMCs or T cells enriched from blood (not recorded which). The receptors originated from a man aged 40-49 years who had recovered from COVID-19. Each CDR3 is given with its conserved first and last residue. D genes are given only for firm matches.

j_gene: TRBJ1-1; v_gene: TRBV27; d_gene: TRBD1; CDR3aa: CASSLRDRENTEAFF
j_gene: TRBJ2-2; v_gene: TRBV9; d_gene: .; CDR3aa: CASRETANTGELFF
j_gene: TRBJ2-1; v_gene: TRBV6-5; d_gene: .; CDR3aa: CASSYDPGKRNEQFF
j_gene: TRBJ2-5; v_gene: TRBV7-9; d_gene: .; CDR3aa: CASTGLRETQYF
j_gene: TRBJ1-2; v_gene: TRBV14; d_gene: .; CDR3aa: CASSQDGRGYGYTF
j_gene: TRBJ1-2; v_gene: TRBV27; d_gene: .; CDR3aa: CASSSGDYGYTF
j_gene: TRBJ2-7; v_gene: TRBV19; d_gene: TRBD1; CDR3aa: CASSTGQGAVSYEQYF
j_gene: TRBJ1-1; v_gene: TRBV3-1/TRBV3-2; d_gene: .; CDR3aa: CASSPTGGVWNTEAFF
j_gene: TRBJ2-3; v_gene: TRBV29-1; d_gene: .; CDR3aa: CSVEDRLRLSTDTQYF
j_gene: TRBJ1-2; v_gene: TRBV3-1/TRBV3-2; d_gene: TRBD1; CDR3aa: CASSRDRGLMRGYTF
j_gene: TRBJ2-7; v_gene: TRBV10-2; d_gene: TRBD1; CDR3aa: CASSETRVPGQGNF
j_gene: TRBJ2-7; v_gene: TRBV30; d_gene: .; CDR3aa: CAWSLGPYEQYF
j_gene: TRBJ1-1; v_gene: TRBV14; d_gene: .; CDR3aa: CASSQDVAGLAFF
j_gene: TRBJ2-7; v_gene: TRBV5-4; d_gene: TRBD1; CDR3aa: CASSWDRVHEQYF
j_gene: TRBJ2-7; v_gene: TRBV19; d_gene: TRBD1; CDR3aa: CASSIGGQSYEQYF